The T cell receptor beta chain described here comes from a study of Graves' ophthalmopathy and Graves' hyperthyroidism. Study-level findings and limits: The blood repertoire also included most expanded thyroid clonotypes above 0.001 frequency. Cross-validated, the 13-signature model showed 87.88%/81.08% sensitivity/specificity, and 80%/75% in the test set.

Ineligible for inclusion were patients with other autoimmune diseases, uncontrolled infections, pregnancy or lactation. Amplified TCR beta CDR3 regions were obtained using RNA transcripts as template. First-round RT-PCR employed HTBI primers, with a second-round multiplex PCR after it. TCRdb ran MiXCR on the multiplex PCR reads and lists one entry per CDR3 protein. The repertoire consists of about 500,000 distinct CDR3 sequences, with less than 45% occurring once and the leading ten covering approximately 4.1%. Germline values: CDR1 DFQATT, CDR2 SNEGSKA (reference sequence). The CDR3 has 13 residues. Trimming stripped 1 base from V and 3 bases from J, with 7 bases between. This clonotype was detected many times. Its matching antigen is unknown.

What was sequenced was peripheral blood or thyroid tissue (not recorded which). The chain joins TRBV20-1 to TRBJ1-5; D is unresolved. The receptor comes from an adult man with Graves' hyperthyroidism. CDR3: CSARGQYNQPQHF. The DNA for the CDR3 is TGCAGTGCTAGAGGACAATACAATCAGCCCCAGCATTTT.